The clone carrying this TCR beta chain has a count of ten or more. The antigen remains undetermined. Regions amplified from RNA transcripts were the TCR beta CDR3 regions. Carried out on the TCR CDR3, a first-round RT-PCR used the HTBI primer set. TCRdb processed the multiplex PCR reads anew with MiXCR; each CDR3 protein has one entry. The sample holds almost 500,000 distinct CDR3 sequences, roughly 22% seen once. Ophthalmopathy patients had Clinical Activity Score at least 3, NOSPECS grade at least 4, duration under 3 months. Fresh peripheral blood, around 10 ml of it, supplied the PBMCs. Germline-derived CDR1 and CDR2 are SNHLY and FYNNEI. This CDR3 contains 14 residues. The V gene lost 3 bases and the J gene lost 5 bases, with 13 bases spanning the gap. The record originates from a study of T cells in Graves' hyperthyroidism and ophthalmopathy. Regarding the study as a whole: Blood also held most thyroid clonotypes expanded beyond 0.001. Ophthalmopathy was predicted by the model a median of roughly 6.7 months ahead of onset.

This TCR was sampled from a woman in her 70s with Graves' ophthalmopathy. Sample: blood. The chain couples TRBV2 to TRBJ2-5; D is unresolved. CDR3: CASSEVRSRETQYF. DNA of the CDR3: TGTGCCAGCAGTGAGGTCCGGTCGCGGGAGACCCAGTACTTC.